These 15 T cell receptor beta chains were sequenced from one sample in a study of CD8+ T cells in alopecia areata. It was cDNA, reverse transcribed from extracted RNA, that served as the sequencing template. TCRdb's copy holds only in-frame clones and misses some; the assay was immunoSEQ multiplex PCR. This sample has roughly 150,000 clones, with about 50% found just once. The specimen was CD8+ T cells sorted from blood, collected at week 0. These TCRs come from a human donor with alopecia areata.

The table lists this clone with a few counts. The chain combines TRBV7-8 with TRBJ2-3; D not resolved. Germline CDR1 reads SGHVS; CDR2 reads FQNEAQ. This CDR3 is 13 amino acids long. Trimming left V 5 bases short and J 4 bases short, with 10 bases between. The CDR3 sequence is CASSPSRADTQYF. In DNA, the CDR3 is TGTGCCAGCAGCCCCAGTCGGGCAGATACGCAGTATTTT.

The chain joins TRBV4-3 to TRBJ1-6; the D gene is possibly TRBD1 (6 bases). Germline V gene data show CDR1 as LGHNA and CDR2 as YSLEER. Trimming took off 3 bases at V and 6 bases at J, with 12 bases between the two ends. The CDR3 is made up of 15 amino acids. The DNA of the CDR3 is TGCGCCAGCAGCCAGGGGGCGCGAGGTAATTCACCCCTCCACTTT. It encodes CASSQGARGNSPLHF.

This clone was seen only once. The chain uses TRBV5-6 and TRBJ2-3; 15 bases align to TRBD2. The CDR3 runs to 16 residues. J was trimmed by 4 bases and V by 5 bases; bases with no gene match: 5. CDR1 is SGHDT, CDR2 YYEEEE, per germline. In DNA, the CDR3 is TGTGCCAGCAGATGGACTAGCGGGGGGGCTCCAGATACGCAGTATTTT. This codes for CASRWTSGGAPDTQYF.

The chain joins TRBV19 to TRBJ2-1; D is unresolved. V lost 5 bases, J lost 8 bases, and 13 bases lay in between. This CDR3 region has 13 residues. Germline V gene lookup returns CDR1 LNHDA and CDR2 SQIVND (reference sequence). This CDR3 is CASSLRTDDEQFF. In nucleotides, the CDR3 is TGTGCCAGTAGTCTACGGACGGACGATGAGCAGTTCTTC.

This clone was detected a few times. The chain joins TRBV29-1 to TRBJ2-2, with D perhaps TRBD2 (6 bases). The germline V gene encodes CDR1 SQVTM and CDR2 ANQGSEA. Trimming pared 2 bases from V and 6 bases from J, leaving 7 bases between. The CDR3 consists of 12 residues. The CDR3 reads CSVEREAGELFF. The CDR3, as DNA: TGCAGCGTTGAAAGGGAGGCCGGGGAGCTGTTTTTT.

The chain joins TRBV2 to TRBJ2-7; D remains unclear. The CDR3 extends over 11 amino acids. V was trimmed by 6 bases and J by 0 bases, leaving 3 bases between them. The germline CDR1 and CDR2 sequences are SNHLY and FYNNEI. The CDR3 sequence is CASSSSYEQYF. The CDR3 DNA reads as TGTGCCAGCAGCAGCTCCTACGAGCAGTACTTC.

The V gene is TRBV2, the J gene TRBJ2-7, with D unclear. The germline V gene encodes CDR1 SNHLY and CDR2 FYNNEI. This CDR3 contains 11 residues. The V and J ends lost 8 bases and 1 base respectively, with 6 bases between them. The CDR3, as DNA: TGTGCCAGCGCCGGGTCCTACGAGCAGTACTTC. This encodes CASAGSYEQYF.

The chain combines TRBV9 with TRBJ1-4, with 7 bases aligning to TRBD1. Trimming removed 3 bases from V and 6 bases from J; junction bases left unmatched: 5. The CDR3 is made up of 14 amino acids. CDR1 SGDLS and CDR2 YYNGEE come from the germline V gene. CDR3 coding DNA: TGTGCCAGCAGCGCCGACAGGGAGGATGAAAAACTGTTTTTT. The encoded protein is CASSADREDEKLFF.

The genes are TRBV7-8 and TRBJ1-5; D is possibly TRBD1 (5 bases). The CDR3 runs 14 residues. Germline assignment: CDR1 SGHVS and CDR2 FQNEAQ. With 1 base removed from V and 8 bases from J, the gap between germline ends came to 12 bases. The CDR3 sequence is CASSLEAGLEPQHF. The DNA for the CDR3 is TGTGCCAGCAGCTTAGAGGCAGGGCTTGAGCCCCAGCATTTT.

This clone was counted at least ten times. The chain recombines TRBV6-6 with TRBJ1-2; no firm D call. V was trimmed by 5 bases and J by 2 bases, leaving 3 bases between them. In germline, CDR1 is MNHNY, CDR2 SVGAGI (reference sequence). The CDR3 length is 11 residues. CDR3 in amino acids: CASSPNYGYTF. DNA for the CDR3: TGTGCCAGCAGTCCCAACTATGGCTACACCTTC.

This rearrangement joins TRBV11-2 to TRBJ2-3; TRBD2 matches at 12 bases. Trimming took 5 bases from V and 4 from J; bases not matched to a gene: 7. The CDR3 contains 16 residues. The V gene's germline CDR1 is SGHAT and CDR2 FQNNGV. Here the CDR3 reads CASSRTSGDRSDTQYF. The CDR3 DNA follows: TGTGCCAGCAGCAGGACTAGCGGGGACCGGTCAGATACGCAGTATTTT.

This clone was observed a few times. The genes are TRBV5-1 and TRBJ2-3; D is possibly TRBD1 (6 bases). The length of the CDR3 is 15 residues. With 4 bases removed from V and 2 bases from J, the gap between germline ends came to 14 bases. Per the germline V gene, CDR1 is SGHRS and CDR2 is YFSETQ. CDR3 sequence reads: CASSTGDISTDTQYF. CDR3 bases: TGCGCCAGCAGCACCGGGGACATCTCCACAGATACGCAGTATTTT.

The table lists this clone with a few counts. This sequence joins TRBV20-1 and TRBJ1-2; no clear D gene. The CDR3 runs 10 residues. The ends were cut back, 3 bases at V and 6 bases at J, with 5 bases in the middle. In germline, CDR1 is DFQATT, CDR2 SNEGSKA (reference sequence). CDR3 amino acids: CSARDDGYTF. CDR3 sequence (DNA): TGCAGTGCTAGGGACGATGGCTACACCTTC.

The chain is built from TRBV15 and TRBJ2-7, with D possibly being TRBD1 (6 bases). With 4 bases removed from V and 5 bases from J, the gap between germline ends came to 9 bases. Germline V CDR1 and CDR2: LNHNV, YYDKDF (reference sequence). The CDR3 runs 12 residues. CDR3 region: CATSIDRNEQYF. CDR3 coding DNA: TGTGCCACCAGCATTGACAGGAACGAGCAGTACTTC.

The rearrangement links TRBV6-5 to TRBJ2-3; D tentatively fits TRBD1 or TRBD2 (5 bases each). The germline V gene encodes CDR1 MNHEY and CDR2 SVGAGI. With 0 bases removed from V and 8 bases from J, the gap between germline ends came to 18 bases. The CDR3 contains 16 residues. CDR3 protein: CASSYSSGPLGGTQYF. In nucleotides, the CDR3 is TGTGCCAGCAGTTACTCGAGTGGGCCCCTTGGGGGTACGCAGTATTTT.